This TCR beta chain was observed in a study of T cell changes during pregnancy in multiple sclerosis. Sequencing used immunoSEQ multiplex PCR; TCRdb keeps in-frame clones, though not all of them. The top ten clones hold roughly 2.1% of a sample with some 77,000 clones, more than 80% of them seen once. The CDR3 covers 15 residues. CDR1 and CDR2 (germline): SGHVS, FNYEAQ. V gave up 0 bases and J gave up 3 bases, with 12 bases separating them. Sequencing was performed on peripheral blood, taken in the second trimester of pregnancy. The origin of this receptor is a female donor in good health, enrolled as a control in a pregnancy study. The rearrangement joins TRBV7-6 to TRBJ2-7; no reliable D call. The CDR3 coding sequence is TGTGCCAGCAGCTTAGCCGCCAGTCACCTCTACGAGCAGTACTTC. This gives the protein CASSLAASHLYEQYF.